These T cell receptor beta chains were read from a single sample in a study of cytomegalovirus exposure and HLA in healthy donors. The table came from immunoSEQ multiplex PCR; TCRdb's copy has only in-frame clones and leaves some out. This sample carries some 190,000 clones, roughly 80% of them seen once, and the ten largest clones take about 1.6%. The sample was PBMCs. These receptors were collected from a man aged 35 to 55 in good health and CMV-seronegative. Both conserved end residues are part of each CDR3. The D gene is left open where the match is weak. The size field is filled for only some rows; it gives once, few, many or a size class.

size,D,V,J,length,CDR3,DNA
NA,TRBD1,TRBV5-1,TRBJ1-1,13,CASSLQGATEAFF,TGCGCCAGCAGCTTACAGGGGGCTACTGAAGCTTTCTTT
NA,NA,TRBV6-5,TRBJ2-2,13,CASTSPYTGELFF,TGTGCCAGCACGTCCCCCTACACCGGGGAGCTGTTTTTT
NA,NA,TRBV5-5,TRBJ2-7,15,CASSLSGPREDEQYF,TGTGCCAGCAGCTTATCTGGTCCTAGAGAGGACGAGCAGTACTTC
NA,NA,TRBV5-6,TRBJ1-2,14,CASSIGGGNYGYTF,TGTGCCAGCAGCATCGGGGGAGGTAACTATGGCTACACCTTC
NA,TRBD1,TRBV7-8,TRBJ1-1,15,CASSPEGQLNTEAFF,TGTGCCAGCAGCCCAGAGGGACAGTTGAACACTGAAGCTTTCTTT
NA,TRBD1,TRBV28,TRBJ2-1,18,CASSSIVRGPPPGNEQFF,TGTGCCAGCAGTTCAATAGTCAGGGGGCCTCCCCCTGGCAATGAGCAGTTCTTC
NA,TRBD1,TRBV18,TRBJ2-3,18,CASSLHSLGDRFTDTQYF,TGTGCCAGCTCACTCCACTCGTTGGGGGACAGGTTCACAGATACGCAGTATTTT
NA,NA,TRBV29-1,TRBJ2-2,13,CSIKNRNTGELFF,TGCAGCATAAAGAATAGGAACACCGGGGAGCTGTTTTTT
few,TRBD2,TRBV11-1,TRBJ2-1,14,CASSFGGRINEQFF,TGTGCCAGCAGCTTTGGCGGGAGGATAAATGAGCAGTTCTTC
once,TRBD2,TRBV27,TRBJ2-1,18,CASSEGSQSGGFYNEQFF,TGTGCCAGCAGCGAAGGTTCCCAAAGCGGGGGATTCTACAATGAGCAGTTCTTC
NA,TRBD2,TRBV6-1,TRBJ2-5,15,CASTPRLAGEETQYF,TGTGCCAGCACCCCCCGACTAGCGGGAGAAGAGACCCAGTACTTC
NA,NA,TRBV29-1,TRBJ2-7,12,CSVAQGNDEQYF,TGCAGCGTTGCGCAGGGGAACGACGAGCAGTACTTC
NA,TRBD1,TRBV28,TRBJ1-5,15,CASSLGRGVNQPQHF,TGTGCCAGCAGTTTGGGCAGGGGGGTCAATCAGCCCCAGCATTTT
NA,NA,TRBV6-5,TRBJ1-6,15,CASRPPTGINSPLHF,TGTGCCAGCAGACCACCCACAGGGATCAATTCACCCCTCCACTTT
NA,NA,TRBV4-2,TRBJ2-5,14,CASSQDQTRGAQYF,TGTGCCAGCAGCCAGGATCAGACCCGGGGAGCCCAGTACTTC
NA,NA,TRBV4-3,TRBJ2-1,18,CASSQETPLQSPYNEQFF,TGCGCCAGCAGCCAAGAAACCCCGCTTCAAAGCCCCTACAATGAGCAGTTCTTC
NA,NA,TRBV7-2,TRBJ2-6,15,CASREWSSGANVLTF,TGTGCCAGCAGAGAATGGAGCTCTGGGGCCAACGTCCTGACTTTC
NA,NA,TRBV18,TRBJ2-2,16,CASSPKSGGLTGELFF,TGTGCCAGCTCACCTAAGTCGGGGGGCCTCACCGGGGAGCTGTTTTTT
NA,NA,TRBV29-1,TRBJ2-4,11,CSVEDRNIQYF,TGCAGCGTTGAAGATCGGAACATTCAGTACTTC
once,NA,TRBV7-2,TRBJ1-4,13,CASSWAGREKLFF,TGTGCCAGCAGCTGGGCAGGTCGCGAAAAACTGTTTTTT